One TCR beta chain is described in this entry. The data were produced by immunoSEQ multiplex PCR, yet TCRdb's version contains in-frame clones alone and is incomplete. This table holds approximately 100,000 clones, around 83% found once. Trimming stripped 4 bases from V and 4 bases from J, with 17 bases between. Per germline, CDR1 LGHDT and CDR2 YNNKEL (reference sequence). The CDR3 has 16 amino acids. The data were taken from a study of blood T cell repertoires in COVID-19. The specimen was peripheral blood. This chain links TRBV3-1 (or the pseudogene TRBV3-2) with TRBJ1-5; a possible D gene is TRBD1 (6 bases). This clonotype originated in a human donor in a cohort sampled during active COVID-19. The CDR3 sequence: CASSLCILRGNQPQHF. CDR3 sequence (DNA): TGTGCCAGCAGCCTTTGCATCCTAAGGGGGAATCAGCCCCAGCATTTT.